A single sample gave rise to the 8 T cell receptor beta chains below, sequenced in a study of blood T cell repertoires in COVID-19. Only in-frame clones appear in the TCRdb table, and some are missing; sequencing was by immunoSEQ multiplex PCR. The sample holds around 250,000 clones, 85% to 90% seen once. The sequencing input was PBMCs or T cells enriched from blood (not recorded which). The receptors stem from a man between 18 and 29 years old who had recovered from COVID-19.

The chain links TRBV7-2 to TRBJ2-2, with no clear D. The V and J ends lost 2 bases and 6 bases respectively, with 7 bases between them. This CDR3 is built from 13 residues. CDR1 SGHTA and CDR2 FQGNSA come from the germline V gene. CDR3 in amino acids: CASSLLEAGELFF. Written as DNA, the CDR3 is TGTGCCAGCAGCTTATTAGAAGCCGGGGAGCTGTTTTTT.

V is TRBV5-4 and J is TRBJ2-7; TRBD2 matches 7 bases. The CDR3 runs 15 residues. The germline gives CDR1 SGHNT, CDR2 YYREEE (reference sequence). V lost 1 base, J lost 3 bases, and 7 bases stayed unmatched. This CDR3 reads CASSLYRGEGYEQYF. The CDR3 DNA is TGTGCCAGCAGCTTGTACCGGGGGGAAGGCTACGAGCAGTACTTC.

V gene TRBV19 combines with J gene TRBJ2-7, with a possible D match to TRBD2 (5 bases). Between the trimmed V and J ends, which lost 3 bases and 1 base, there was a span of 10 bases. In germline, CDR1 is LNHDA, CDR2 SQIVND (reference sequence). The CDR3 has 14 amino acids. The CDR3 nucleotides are TGTGCCAGTAGTATGACCGGGGAGTCCTACGAGCAGTACTTC. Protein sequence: CASSMTGESYEQYF.

CDR3: CAIGRVSYEQYF. The CDR3 nucleotides read TGTGCCATCGGGAGAGTTTCCTACGAGCAGTACTTC. The rearrangement links TRBV10-3 to TRBJ2-7; D possibly corresponds to TRBD2 (5 bases). This CDR3 has 12 amino acids. Germline CDR1 ENHRY, CDR2 SYGVKD. V gave up 8 bases and J gave up 1 base, with 9 bases separating them.

The CDR3 bases are TGCGCCAGCAGCCATCCCCCTAGCGGGAACACCGGGGAGCTGTTTTTT. Translation: CASSHPPSGNTGELFF. This sequence joins TRBV4-1 and TRBJ2-2, with TRBD2 matching over 7 bases. CDR1 is MGHRA, CDR2 YSYEKL, per germline. This CDR3 has 16 amino acids. With 3 bases clipped from V and 1 base from J, the junction kept 5 bases outside the gene matches.

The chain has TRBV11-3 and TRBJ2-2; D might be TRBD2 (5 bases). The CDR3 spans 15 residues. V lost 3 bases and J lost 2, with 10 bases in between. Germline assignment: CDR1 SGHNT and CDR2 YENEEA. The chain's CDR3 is CASSFPGSNTGELFF. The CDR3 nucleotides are TGTGCCAGCAGCTTCCCGGGGTCAAACACCGGGGAGCTGTTTTTT.

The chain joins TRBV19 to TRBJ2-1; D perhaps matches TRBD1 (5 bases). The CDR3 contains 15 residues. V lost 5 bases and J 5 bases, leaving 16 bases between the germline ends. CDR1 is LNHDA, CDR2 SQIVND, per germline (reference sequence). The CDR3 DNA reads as TGTGCCAGTAGTTTTGGTCGACAGCAGGACAATGAGCAGTTCTTC. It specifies CASSFGRQQDNEQFF.

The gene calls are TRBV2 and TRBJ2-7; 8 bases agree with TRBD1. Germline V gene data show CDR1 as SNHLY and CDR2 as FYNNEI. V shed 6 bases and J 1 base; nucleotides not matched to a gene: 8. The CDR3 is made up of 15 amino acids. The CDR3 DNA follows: TGTGCCAGCAGCCCGGGACAGGTTGGGTCCTACGAGCAGTACTTC. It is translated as CASSPGQVGSYEQYF.